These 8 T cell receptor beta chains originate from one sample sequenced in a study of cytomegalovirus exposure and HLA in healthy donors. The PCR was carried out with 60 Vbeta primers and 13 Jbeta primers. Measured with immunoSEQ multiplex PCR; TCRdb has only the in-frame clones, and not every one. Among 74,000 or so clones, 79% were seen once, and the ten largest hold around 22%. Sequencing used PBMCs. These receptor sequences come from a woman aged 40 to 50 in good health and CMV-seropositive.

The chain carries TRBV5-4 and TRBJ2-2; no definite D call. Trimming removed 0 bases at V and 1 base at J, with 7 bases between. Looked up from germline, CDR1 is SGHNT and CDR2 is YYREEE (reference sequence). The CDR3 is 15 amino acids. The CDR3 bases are TGTGCCAGCAGCTTGGGGGCAGGGAACACCGGGGAGCTGTTTTTT. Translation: CASSLGAGNTGELFF.

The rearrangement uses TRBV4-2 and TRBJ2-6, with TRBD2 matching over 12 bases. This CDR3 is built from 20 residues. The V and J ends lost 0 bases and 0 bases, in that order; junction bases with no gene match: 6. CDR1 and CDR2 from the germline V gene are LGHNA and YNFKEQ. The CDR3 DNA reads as TGTGCCAGCAGCCAAGACCGACTAGCGGGAGTCCACTCTGGGGCCAACGTCCTGACTTTC. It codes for CASSQDRLAGVHSGANVLTF.

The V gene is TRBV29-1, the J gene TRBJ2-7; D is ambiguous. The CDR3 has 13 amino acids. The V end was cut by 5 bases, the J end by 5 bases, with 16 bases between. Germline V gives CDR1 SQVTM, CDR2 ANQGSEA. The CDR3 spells CSVQDHQRNEQYF. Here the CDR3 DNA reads TGCAGCGTTCAGGATCATCAACGGAACGAGCAGTACTTC.

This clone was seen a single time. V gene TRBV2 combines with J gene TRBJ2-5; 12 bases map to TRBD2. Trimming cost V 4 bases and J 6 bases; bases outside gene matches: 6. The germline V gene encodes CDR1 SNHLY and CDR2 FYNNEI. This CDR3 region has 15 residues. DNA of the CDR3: TGTGCCAGCAGTGCGACTAGCGGGGGACTAAAGACCCAGTACTTC. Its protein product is CASSATSGGLKTQYF.

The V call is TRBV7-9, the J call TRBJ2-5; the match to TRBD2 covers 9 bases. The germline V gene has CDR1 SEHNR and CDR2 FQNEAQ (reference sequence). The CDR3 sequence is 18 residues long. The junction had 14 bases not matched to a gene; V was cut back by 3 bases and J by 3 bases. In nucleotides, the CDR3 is TGTGCCAGCAGCTTCCCTATGCGATGGAGCGGGGGGAAAGAGACCCAGTACTTC. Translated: CASSFPMRWSGGKETQYF.

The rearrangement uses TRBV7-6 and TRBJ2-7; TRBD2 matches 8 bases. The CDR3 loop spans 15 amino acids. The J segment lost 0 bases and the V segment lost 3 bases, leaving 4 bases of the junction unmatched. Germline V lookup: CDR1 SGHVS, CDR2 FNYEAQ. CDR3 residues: CASSFTSGISYEQYF. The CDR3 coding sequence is TGTGCCAGCAGCTTTACTAGCGGAATCTCCTACGAGCAGTACTTC.

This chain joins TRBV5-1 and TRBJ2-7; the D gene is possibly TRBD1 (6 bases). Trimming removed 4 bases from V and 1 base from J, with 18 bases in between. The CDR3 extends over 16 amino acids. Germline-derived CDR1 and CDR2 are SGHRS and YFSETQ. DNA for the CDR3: TGCGCCAGCAGCCCCGAGTCGCAGGGGAATTCCTACGAGCAGTACTTC. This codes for CASSPESQGNSYEQYF. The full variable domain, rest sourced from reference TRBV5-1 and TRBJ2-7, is KAGVTQTPRYLIKTRGQQVTLSCSPISGHRSVSWYQQTPGQGLQFLFEYFSETQRNKGNFPGRFSGRQFSNSRSEMNVSTLELGDSALYLCASSPESQGNSYEQYFGPGTRLTVT.

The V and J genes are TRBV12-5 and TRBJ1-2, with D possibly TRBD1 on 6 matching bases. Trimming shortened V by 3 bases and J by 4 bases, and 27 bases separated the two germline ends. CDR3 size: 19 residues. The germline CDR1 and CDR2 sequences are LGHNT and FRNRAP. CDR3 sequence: CASGFTSSGGAKLSYGYTF. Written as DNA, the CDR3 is TGTGCTAGTGGTTTTACCTCCTCCGGGGGGGCTAAGCTCAGCTATGGCTACACCTTC.